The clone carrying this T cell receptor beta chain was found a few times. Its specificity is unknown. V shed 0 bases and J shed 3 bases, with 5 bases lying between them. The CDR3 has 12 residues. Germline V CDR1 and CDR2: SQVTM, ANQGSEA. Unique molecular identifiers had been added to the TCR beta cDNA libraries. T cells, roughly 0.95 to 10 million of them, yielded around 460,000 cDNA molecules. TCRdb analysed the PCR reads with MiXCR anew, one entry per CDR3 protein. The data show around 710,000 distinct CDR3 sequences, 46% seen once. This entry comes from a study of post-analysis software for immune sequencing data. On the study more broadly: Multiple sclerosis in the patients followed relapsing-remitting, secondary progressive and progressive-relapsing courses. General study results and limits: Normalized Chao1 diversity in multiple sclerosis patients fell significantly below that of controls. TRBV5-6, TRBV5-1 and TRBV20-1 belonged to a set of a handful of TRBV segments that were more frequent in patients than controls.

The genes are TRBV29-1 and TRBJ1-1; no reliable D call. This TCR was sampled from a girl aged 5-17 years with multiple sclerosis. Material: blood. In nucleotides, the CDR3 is TGCAGCGTTGAAGATTTGGACACTGAAGCTTTCTTT. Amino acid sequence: CSVEDLDTEAFF.